This T cell receptor beta chain was recorded in a study of control samples from healthy donors and cancer patients. This clone was seen only a few times. V dropped 2 bases and J dropped 7; count of bases not matched to a gene: 7. CDR3 length equals 14 residues. Per the germline V gene, CDR1 is SQVTM and CDR2 is ANQGSEA. Assay: immunoSEQ multiplex PCR; the TCRdb copy retains only in-frame clones and omits some. Of about 100,000 clones in the sample, approximately 84% are singletons; the top ten hold 15% to 20%. The receptor was derived from a woman between 50 and 59 years old in good health. Material for sequencing was blood. V and J are TRBV29-1 and TRBJ2-2; 7 bases fit TRBD1. DNA of the CDR3: TGCAGCGTTGAAAGGCAGGGGGAGATCGGGGAGCTGTTTTTT. Protein product: CSVERQGEIGELFF.